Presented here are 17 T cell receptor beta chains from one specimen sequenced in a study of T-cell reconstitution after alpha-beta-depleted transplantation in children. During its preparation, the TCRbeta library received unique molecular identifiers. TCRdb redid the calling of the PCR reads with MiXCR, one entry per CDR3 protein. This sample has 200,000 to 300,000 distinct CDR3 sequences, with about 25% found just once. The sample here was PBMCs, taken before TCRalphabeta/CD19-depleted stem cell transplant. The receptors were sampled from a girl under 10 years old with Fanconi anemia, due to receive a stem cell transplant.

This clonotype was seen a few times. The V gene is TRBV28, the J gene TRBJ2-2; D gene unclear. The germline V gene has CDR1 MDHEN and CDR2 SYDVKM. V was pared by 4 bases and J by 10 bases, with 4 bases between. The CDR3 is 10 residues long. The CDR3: CASSSEELFF. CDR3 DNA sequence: TGTGCCAGCAGTTCCGAGGAGCTGTTTTTT.

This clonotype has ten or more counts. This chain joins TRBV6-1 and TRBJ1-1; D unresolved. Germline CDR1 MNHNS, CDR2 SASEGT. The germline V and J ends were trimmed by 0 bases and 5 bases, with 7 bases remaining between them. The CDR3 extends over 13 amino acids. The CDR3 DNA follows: TGTGCCAGCAGTGAAGCCCGGGGTACTGAAGCTTTCTTT. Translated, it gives CASSEARGTEAFF.

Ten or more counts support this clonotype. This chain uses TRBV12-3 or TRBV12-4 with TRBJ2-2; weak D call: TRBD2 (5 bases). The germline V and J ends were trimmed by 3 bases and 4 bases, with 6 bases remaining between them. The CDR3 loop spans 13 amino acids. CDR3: CASSFSATGELFF. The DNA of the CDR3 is TGTGCCAGCAGTTTTAGCGCCACCGGGGAGCTGTTTTTT.

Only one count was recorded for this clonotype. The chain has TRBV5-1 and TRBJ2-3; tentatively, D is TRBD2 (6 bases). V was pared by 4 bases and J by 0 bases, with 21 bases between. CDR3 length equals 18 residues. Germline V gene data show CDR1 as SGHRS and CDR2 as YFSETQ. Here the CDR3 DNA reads TGCGCCAGCAGCCGTGGGCCATCGGGACTGATTAGCACAGATACGCAGTATTTT. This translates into CASSRGPSGLISTDTQYF.

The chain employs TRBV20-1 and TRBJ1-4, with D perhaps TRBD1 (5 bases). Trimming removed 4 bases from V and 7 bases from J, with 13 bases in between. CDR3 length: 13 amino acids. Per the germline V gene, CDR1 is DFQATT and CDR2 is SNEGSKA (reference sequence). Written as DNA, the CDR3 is TGCAGTGCTACCAGGGTCGCGGGTGAAAAACTGTTTTTT. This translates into CSATRVAGEKLFF.

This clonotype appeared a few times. In DNA form, the CDR3 reads TGCAGCGTTGAAAGGCGGGAGGGTAATAATGAGCAGTTCTTC. Its translation: CSVERREGNNEQFF. This chain connects TRBV29-1 to TRBJ2-1, with TRBD2 identical over 9 bases. Germline V gene sequence: CDR1 SQVTM, CDR2 ANQGSEA. V was clipped by 2 bases and J by 7 bases; unmatched bases: 6. The CDR3 runs to 14 residues.

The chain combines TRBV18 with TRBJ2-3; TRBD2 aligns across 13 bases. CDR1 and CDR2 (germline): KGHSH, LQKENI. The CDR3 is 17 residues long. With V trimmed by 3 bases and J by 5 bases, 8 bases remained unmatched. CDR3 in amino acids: CASSPTSGGAVGDTQYF. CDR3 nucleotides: TGTGCCAGCTCACCCACTAGCGGGGGGGCCGTTGGAGATACGCAGTATTTT. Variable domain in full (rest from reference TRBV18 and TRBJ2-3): NAGVMQNPRHLVRRRGQEARLRCSPMKGHSHVYWYRQLPEEGLKFMVYLQKENIIDESGMPKERFSAEFPKEGPSILRIQQVVRGDSAAYFCASSPTSGGAVGDTQYFGPGTRLTVL.

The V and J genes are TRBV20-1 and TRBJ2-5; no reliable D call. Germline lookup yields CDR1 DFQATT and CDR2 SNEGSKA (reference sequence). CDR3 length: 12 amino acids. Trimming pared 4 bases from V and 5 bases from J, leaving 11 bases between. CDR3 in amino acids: CSATSEWETQYF. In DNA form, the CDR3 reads TGCAGTGCTACGAGCGAGTGGGAGACCCAGTACTTC.

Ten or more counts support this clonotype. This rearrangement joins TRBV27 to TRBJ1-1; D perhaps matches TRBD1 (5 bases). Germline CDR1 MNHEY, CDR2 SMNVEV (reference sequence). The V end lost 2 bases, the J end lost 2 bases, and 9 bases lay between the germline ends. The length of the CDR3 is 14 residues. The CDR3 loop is CASSLQGDNTEAFF. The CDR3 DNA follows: TGTGCCAGCAGTTTACAGGGTGATAACACTGAAGCTTTCTTT.

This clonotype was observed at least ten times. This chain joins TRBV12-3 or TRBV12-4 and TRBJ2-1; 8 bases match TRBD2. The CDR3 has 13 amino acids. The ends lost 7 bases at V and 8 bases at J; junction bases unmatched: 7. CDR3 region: CASTGGALYEQFF. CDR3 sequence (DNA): TGTGCCAGCACCGGGGGGGCCCTTTATGAGCAGTTCTTC.

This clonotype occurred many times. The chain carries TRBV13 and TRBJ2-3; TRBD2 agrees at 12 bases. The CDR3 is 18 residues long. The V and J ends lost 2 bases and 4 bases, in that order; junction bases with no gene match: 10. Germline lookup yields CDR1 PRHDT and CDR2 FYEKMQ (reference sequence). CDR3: CASSLPAELAGGADTQYF. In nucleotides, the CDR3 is TGTGCCAGCAGCTTACCAGCGGAGCTAGCGGGAGGGGCAGATACGCAGTATTTT.

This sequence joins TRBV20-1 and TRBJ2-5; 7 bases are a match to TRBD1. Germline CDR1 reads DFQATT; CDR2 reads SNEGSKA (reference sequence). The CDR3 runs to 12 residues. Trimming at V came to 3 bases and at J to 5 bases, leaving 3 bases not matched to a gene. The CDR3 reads CSASKQGETQYF. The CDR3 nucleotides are TGCAGTGCTAGCAAACAGGGGGAGACCCAGTACTTC.

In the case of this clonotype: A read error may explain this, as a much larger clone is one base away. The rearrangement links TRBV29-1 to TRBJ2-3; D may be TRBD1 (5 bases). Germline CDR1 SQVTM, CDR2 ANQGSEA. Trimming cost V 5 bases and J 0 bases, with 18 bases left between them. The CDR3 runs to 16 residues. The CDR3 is CSVFLTTDRSTDTQYF. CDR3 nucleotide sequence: TGCAGCGTTTTCTTGACGACTGACAGAAGCACAGATACGCAGTATTTT.

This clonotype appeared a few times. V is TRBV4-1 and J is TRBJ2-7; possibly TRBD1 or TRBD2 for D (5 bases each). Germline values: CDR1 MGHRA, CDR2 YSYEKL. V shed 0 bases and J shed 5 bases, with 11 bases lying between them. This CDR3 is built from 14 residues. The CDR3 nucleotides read TGCGCCAGCAGCCAAGAGGGGGATTACGACGAGCAGTACTTC. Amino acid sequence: CASSQEGDYDEQYF.

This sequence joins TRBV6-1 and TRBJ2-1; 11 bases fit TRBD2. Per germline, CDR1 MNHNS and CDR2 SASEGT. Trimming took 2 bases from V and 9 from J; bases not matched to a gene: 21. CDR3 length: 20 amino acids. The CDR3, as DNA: TGTGCCAGCAGTGAAATGCCCGAAACGATAGCGGGGGGGCTTCATGGTGAGCAGTTCTTC. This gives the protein CASSEMPETIAGGLHGEQFF.

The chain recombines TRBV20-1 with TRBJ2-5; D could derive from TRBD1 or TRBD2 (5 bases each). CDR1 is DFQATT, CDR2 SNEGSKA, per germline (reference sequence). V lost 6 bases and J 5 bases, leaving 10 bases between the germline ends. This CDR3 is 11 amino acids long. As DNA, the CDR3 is TGCAGTGCGGGACGGGTGGAGACCCAGTACTTC. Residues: CSAGRVETQYF.

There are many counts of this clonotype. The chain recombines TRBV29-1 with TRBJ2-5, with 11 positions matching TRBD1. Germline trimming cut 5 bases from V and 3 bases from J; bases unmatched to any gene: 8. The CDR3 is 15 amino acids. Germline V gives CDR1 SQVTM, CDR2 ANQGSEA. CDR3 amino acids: CSVTIGTGGEETQYF. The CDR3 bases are TGCAGCGTTACCATAGGGACAGGGGGTGAAGAGACCCAGTACTTC.